The entry that follows covers one T cell receptor beta chain sequence. These data belong to a study of T cell repertoires in cytomegalovirus infection. Study-wide context: Signatures in public TCR beta sequences pointed to both CMV infection and matching HLA type.

The CDR3 spans 17 residues. Germline CDR1 is LNHNV and CDR2 is YYDKDF (reference sequence). V was shortened by 1 base and J by 4 bases, with 17 bases between the two germline ends. TCRdb re-called the reads with MiXCR, one entry per CDR3 protein. The data hold 150,000 to 200,000 distinct CDR3 sequences, with roughly 27% observed a single time. The material sequenced was PBMCs. The V call is TRBV15, the J call TRBJ1-5; the D gene is possibly TRBD1 (6 bases). This receptor was taken from a human donor in good health (CMV status not recorded). Some clones in this sample may be carry-over from other donors' samples. Here the CDR3 DNA reads TGTGCCACCAGCAGAGCCACAGGGAAGGCCCAAAATCAGCCCCAGCATTTT. Translated: CATSRATGKAQNQPQHF.